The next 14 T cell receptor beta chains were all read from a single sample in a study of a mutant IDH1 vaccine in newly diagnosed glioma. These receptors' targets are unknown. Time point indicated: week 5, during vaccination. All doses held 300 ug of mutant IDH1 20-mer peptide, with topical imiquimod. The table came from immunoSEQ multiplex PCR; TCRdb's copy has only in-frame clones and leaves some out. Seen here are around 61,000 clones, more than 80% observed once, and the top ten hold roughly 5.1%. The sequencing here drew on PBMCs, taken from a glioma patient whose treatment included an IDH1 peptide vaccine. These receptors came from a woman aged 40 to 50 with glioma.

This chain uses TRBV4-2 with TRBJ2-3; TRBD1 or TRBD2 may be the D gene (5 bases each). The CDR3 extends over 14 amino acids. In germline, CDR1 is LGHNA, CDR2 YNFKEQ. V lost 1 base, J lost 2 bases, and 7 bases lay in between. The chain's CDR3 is CASSQVGTTDTQYF. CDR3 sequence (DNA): TGTGCCAGCAGCCAAGTCGGGACCACAGATACGCAGTATTTT.

The CDR3 sequence is CASSESGAWKTQYF. The CDR3 DNA is TGTGCCAGCAGTGAAAGCGGGGCTTGGAAGACCCAGTACTTC. The chain joins TRBV25-1 to TRBJ2-5; 7 nucleotides align to TRBD2. CDR1 is MGHDK, CDR2 SYGVNS, per germline. The junction had 6 bases not matched to a gene; V was cut back by 2 bases and J by 6 bases. This CDR3 comprises 14 residues.

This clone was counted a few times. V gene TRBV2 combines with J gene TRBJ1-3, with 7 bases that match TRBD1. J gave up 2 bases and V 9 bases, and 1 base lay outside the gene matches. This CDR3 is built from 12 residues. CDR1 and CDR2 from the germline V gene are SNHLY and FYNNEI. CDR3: CASQGAGNTIYF. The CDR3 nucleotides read TGTGCCAGTCAGGGGGCTGGAAACACCATATATTTT.

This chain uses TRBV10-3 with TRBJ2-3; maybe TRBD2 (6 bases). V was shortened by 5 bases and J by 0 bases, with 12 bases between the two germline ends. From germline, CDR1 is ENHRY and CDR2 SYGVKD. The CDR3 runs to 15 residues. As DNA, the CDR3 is TGTGCCATCAGTTCCGGGGGAAGCAGCACAGATACGCAGTATTTT. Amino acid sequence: CAISSGGSSTDTQYF.

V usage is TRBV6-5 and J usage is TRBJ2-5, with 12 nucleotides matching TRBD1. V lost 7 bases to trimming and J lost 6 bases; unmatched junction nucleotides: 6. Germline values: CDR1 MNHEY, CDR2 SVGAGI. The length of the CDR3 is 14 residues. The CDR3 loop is CASTPGQGAQTQYF. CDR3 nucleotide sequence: TGTGCCAGCACTCCGGGACAGGGGGCACAGACCCAGTACTTC.

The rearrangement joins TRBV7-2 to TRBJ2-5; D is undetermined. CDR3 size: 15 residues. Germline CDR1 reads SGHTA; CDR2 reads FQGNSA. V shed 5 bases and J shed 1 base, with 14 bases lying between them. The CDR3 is CASSRSPSPQETQYF. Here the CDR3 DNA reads TGTGCCAGCAGCCGGTCCCCCAGTCCCCAAGAGACCCAGTACTTC.

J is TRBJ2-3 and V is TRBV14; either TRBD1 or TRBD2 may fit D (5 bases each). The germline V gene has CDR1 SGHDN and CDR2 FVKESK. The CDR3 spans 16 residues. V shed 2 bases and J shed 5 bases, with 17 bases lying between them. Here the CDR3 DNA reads TGTGCCAGCAGCCAACATTCCTGGGGGTCAGGAGATACGCAGTATTTT. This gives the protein CASSQHSWGSGDTQYF. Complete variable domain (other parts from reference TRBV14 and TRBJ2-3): EAGVTQFPSHSVIEKGQTVTLRCDPISGHDNLYWYRRVMGKEIKFLLHFVKESKQDESGMPNNRFLAERTGGTYSTLKVQPAELEDSGVYFCASSQHSWGSGDTQYFGPGTRLTVL.

In DNA form, the CDR3 reads TGTGCCAGCAGCTCCTGGGACAGGGCTGTGCAGTACTTC. Amino acid sequence: CASSSWDRAVQYF. The chain couples TRBV5-6 to TRBJ2-7; 9 nucleotides line up with TRBD1. J gave up 9 bases and V 3 bases, and 7 bases lay outside the gene matches. This CDR3 is built from 13 residues. In germline, CDR1 is SGHDT, CDR2 YYEEEE.

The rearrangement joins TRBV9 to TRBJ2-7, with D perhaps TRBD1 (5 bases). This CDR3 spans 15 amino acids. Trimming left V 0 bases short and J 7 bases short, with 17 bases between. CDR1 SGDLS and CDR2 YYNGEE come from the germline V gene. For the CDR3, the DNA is TGTGCCAGCAGCGTAGGTGGCAGGGCCCTGGGGGAGCAGTACTTC. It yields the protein CASSVGGRALGEQYF.

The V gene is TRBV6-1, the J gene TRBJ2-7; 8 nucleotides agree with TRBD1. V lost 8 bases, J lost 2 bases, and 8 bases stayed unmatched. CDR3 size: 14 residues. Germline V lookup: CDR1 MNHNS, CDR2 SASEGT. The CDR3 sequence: CASCRRTGTYEQYF. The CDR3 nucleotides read TGTGCCAGCTGCCGCCGGACAGGGACCTACGAGCAGTACTTC.

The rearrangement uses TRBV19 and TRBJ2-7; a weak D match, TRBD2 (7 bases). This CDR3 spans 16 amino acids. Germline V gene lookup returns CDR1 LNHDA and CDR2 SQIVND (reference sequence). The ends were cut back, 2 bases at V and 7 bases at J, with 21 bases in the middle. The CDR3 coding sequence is TGTGCCAGTAGTATAAGTATCGGCGGGGGCGCTTGGGAGCAGTACTTC. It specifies CASSISIGGGAWEQYF.

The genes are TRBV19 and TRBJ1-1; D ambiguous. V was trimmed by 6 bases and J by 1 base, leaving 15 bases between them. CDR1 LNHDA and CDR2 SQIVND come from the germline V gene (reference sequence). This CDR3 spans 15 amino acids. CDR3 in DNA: TGTGCCAGTAGACACCGGGAGGGAAAGAACACTGAAGCTTTCTTT. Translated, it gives CASRHREGKNTEAFF.

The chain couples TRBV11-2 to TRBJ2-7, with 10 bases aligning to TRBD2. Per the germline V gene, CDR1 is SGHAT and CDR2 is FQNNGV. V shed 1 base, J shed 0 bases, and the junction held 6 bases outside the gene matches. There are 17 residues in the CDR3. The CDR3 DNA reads TGTGCCAGCAGCTTAGGAGGACTAGCGGCTTACTCCTACGAGCAGTACTTC. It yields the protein CASSLGGLAAYSYEQYF.

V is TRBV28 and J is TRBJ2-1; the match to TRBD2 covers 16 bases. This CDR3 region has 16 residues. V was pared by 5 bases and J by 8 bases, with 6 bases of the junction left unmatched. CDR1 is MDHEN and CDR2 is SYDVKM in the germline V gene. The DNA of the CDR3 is TGTGCCAGCAGTCCGGGACTAGCGGGAGGGGTGTATGAGCAGTTCTTC. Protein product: CASSPGLAGGVYEQFF. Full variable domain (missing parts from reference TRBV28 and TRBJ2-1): DVKVTQSSRYLVKRTGEKVFLECVQDMDHENMFWYRQDPGLGLRLIYFSYDVKMKEKGDIPEGYSVSREKKERFSLILESASTNQTSMYLCASSPGLAGGVYEQFFGPGTRLTVL.